Listed here are 9 T cell receptor beta chains from one sample, sequenced in a study of identical twins. TCRdb independently ran MiXCR on the 5' RACE reads; one entry per CDR3 protein. This table holds approximately 150,000 distinct CDR3 sequences, 3% to 4.5% found once. The sequencing input was memory T cells sorted from blood. The receptors derive from a man between 18 and 35 years old in good health.

In its sample, this clonotype was seen many times. The chain couples TRBV12-3 or TRBV12-4 to TRBJ2-5; D is unresolved. This CDR3 is 12 amino acids long. Trimming shortened V by 6 bases and J by 4 bases, and 9 bases separated the two germline ends. CDR3 DNA: TGTGCCAGCAGAGGAGTCGGAGAGACCCAGTACTTC. Its translation: CASRGVGETQYF.

This clonotype was counted a few times. In DNA form, the CDR3 reads TGTGCCTGGAGCGGGGGGAACACAGATACGCAGTATTTT. This codes for CAWSGGNTDTQYF. The chain combines TRBV30 with TRBJ2-3; 7 bases fit TRBD2. Unmatched junction bases numbered 2, after V lost 3 bases and J lost 2 bases. The CDR3 contains 13 residues. Per germline, CDR1 GTSNPN and CDR2 SVGIG (reference sequence).

This clonotype was detected ten times or more. The rearrangement links TRBV11-2 to TRBJ2-5; D may be TRBD2 (6 bases). CDR1 SGHAT and CDR2 FQNNGV come from the germline V gene. Trimming cost V 2 bases and J 5 bases, with 18 bases left between them. The CDR3 length is 16 residues. The CDR3 sequence is CASSLPLGAGTETQYF. In DNA, the CDR3 is TGTGCCAGCAGCTTACCCCTTGGGGCGGGAACGGAGACCCAGTACTTC.

In its sample, this clonotype was seen many times. This rearrangement joins TRBV5-1 to TRBJ2-7, with D possibly being TRBD2 (6 bases). This CDR3 contains 16 residues. Germline loops: CDR1 SGHRS, CDR2 YFSETQ. V lost 0 bases, J lost 2 bases, and 15 bases lay in between. The CDR3 DNA is TGCGCCAGCAGCTTGGACTCTGGGGGGATCACCTACGAGCAGTACTTC. Its translation is CASSLDSGGITYEQYF. The whole variable domain, filled in from reference TRBV5-1 and TRBJ2-7, reads KAGVTQTPRYLIKTRGQQVTLSCSPISGHRSVSWYQQTPGQGLQFLFEYFSETQRNKGNFPGRFSGRQFSNSRSEMNVSTLELGDSALYLCASSLDSGGITYEQYFGPGTRLTVT.

In this sample, this clonotype turned up many times. V is TRBV4-2 and J is TRBJ1-5, with 9 bases lining up with TRBD1. V dropped 1 base and J dropped 2; count of bases not matched to a gene: 0. The CDR3 runs 15 residues. The V gene's germline CDR1 is LGHNA and CDR2 YNFKEQ. Written as DNA, the CDR3 is TGTGCCAGCAGCCAAGGGACAGGGGGCAATCAGCCCCAGCATTTT. Translation gives CASSQGTGGNQPQHF.

Many counts were recorded for this clonotype. J is TRBJ2-3 and V is TRBV4-1, with D possibly being TRBD2 (5 bases). Germline-derived CDR1 and CDR2 are MGHRA and YSYEKL. This CDR3 spans 15 amino acids. V lost 0 bases and J lost 6, with 13 bases in between. CDR3 protein: CASSQERVRGDTQYF. The CDR3 bases are TGCGCCAGCAGCCAAGAACGTGTGCGAGGGGATACGCAGTATTTT.

This clonotype was counted between two and nine times. The CDR3 DNA sequence: TGTGCCATCAGTGAGTCTAACTCATTGAGCACTGAAGCTTTCTTT. Translation: CAISESNSLSTEAFF. The chain carries TRBV10-3 and TRBJ1-1; D is undetermined. CDR3 length: 15 amino acids. V was shortened by 0 bases and J by 4 bases, with 12 bases between the two germline ends. The germline V gene encodes CDR1 ENHRY and CDR2 SYGVKD.

Note on this clonotype: This clone may be a read error of a much larger clone one base away. The chain is built from TRBV6-5 and TRBJ2-7; unclear D gene. CDR3 size: 11 residues. Trimming removed 3 bases at V and 5 bases at J, with 5 bases between. Per germline, CDR1 MNHEY and CDR2 SVGAGI. The DNA for the CDR3 is TGTGCCAGCAGTTATCCCAACGAGCAGTACTTC. Its protein is CASSYPNEQYF.

This clonotype appeared many times. The chain carries TRBV19 and TRBJ1-4, with 10 nucleotides matching TRBD1. Unmatched junction bases numbered 11, after V lost 1 base and J lost 12 bases. Germline values: CDR1 LNHDA, CDR2 SQIVND (reference sequence). The CDR3 extends over 16 amino acids. CDR3 sequence (DNA): TGTGCCAGTAGTATAGGAAGACCGGGACAGGGGATTGAACTGTTTTTT. This encodes CASSIGRPGQGIELFF.